The 11 T cell receptor beta chains in this list originate from one sample, sequenced in a study of siplizumab effects on memory and regulatory T cells. Sequencing used immunoSEQ multiplex PCR; TCRdb keeps in-frame clones, though not all of them. Counted here are about 87,000 clones, over 85% occurring once; the ten biggest clones make up 0.3%. Material: non-Treg CD4+ T cells sorted from blood. Receptor source: a human donor in good health.

The chain joins TRBV18 to TRBJ2-1; TRBD1 agrees at 9 bases. V shed 1 base, J shed 2 bases, and the junction held 3 bases outside the gene matches. The CDR3 runs to 16 residues. CDR1 is KGHSH and CDR2 is LQKENI in the germline V gene. CDR3 loop: CASSPQDRGAYNEQFF. In nucleotides, the CDR3 is TGTGCCAGCTCACCACAGGACAGGGGCGCCTACAATGAGCAGTTCTTC.

About this clone itself: This same CDR3 is encoded by further DNA sequences in the sample. This rearrangement joins TRBV9 to TRBJ1-1, with unresolved D. The CDR3 spans 13 residues. Germline CDR1 reads SGDLS; CDR2 reads YYNGEE. V lost 0 bases and J lost 2, with 5 bases in between. The CDR3 DNA is TGTGCCAGCAGCGTAGAGGGTAACACTGAAGCTTTCTTT. This codes for CASSVEGNTEAFF.

The chain links TRBV9 to TRBJ2-6; D unclear. Trimming took off 1 base at V and 3 bases at J, with 5 bases between the two ends. Germline assignment: CDR1 SGDLS and CDR2 YYNGEE. The CDR3 is 14 residues long. The CDR3 loop reads CASSVMVGANVLTF. CDR3 nucleotide sequence: TGTGCCAGCAGCGTAATGGTTGGGGCCAACGTCCTGACTTTC.

V usage is TRBV9 and J usage is TRBJ2-2, with D possibly matching TRBD2 (6 bases). The germline V gene has CDR1 SGDLS and CDR2 YYNGEE. Trimming took off 0 bases at V and 7 bases at J, with 13 bases between the two ends. The CDR3 is 15 amino acids. The CDR3 loop reads CASSVEAGWSGELFF. CDR3 bases: TGTGCCAGCAGCGTAGAGGCGGGATGGAGCGGGGAGCTGTTTTTT.

J is TRBJ1-4 and V is TRBV28; 8 bases map to TRBD1. V gave up 5 bases and J gave up 5 bases; unmatched junction bases: 1. The germline CDR1 and CDR2 sequences are MDHEN and SYDVKM. The CDR3 loop spans 13 amino acids. DNA for the CDR3: TGTGCCAGCAGTAACAGGGGGAATGAAAAACTGTTTTTT. Its protein product is CASSNRGNEKLFF.

The chain carries TRBV5-3 and TRBJ1-5, with a tentative D call TRBD1 (6 bases). TRBV5-3 is an ORF, and what it does is uncertain. The CDR3 contains 17 residues. The V end was cut by 5 bases, the J end by 0 bases, with 18 bases between. The CDR3 here is CARSETGRAYSNQPQHF. CDR3 sequence (DNA): TGTGCCAGAAGTGAGACAGGACGCGCTTATAGCAATCAGCCCCAGCATTTT.

The rearrangement joins TRBV19 to TRBJ1-1, with no clear D. The CDR3 has 13 residues. Germline V CDR1 and CDR2: LNHDA, SQIVND (reference sequence). The V end was cut by 5 bases, the J end by 5 bases, with 12 bases between. In nucleotides, the CDR3 is TGTGCCAGTAGTCAGCCACCGAGGACTGAAGCTTTCTTT. Protein: CASSQPPRTEAFF.

This chain joins TRBV15 and TRBJ2-1, with D unclear. The CDR3 length is 16 residues. Trimming removed 0 bases from V and 0 bases from J, with 9 bases in between. Per germline, CDR1 LNHNV and CDR2 YYDKDF (reference sequence). CDR3 nucleotide sequence: TGTGCCACCAGCAGAGATTCCTGGGTCTCCTACAATGAGCAGTTCTTC. It encodes CATSRDSWVSYNEQFF.

The chain employs TRBV10-3 and TRBJ2-7; a weak D match, TRBD1 (6 bases). The CDR3 loop spans 13 amino acids. From germline, CDR1 is ENHRY and CDR2 SYGVKD. Trimming removed 10 bases from V and 0 bases from J, with 13 bases in between. CDR3 loop: CATNREGSYEQYF. CDR3 bases: TGTGCCACTAACAGGGAAGGCTCCTACGAGCAGTACTTC.

The CDR3 DNA is TGCGCCAGCAGCCGGGACAGCTCTTCCTACGAGCAGTACTTC. Translation gives CASSRDSSSYEQYF. This rearrangement joins TRBV4-3 to TRBJ2-7, with 7 nucleotides matching TRBD1. Germline V gene lookup returns CDR1 LGHNA and CDR2 YSLEER. The V gene end was trimmed by 4 bases and the J gene end by 1 base; junction bases not matched to a gene: 4. The CDR3 runs 14 residues.

The rearrangement joins TRBV19 to TRBJ1-2; TRBD1 might be the D (5 bases). CDR1 and CDR2 from the germline V gene are LNHDA and SQIVND (reference sequence). V was trimmed by 4 bases and J by 4 bases, leaving 10 bases between them. The CDR3 length is 13 residues. CDR3 amino acids: CASSRQTIYGYTF. DNA of the CDR3: TGTGCCAGTAGTAGACAGACGATCTATGGCTACACCTTC.